Below, 4 T cell receptor beta chains from the same sample are listed, as sequenced in a study of T cell repertoires in cytomegalovirus infection. TCRdb re-called the reads through MiXCR, storing one row per CDR3 protein. Of approximately 470,000 distinct CDR3 sequences in the sample, about 42% were seen once. For these TCRs, the target antigens are not known. Sequenced here: cultured PBMCs, sampled from culture after CMV antigen stimulation. The receptors were sampled from a human donor in good health (CMV status not recorded). Some clones in this sample may be carry-over from other donors' samples.

This clonotype occurred a few times. This chain connects TRBV15 to TRBJ2-1; TRBD2 aligns across 15 bases. Trimming took 7 bases from V and 9 from J; bases not matched to a gene: 10. The CDR3 has 16 residues. The V gene's germline CDR1 is LNHNV and CDR2 YYDKDF (reference sequence). CDR3 DNA sequence: TGTGCCACCATCCGACCGGGACTAGCGGGAGGAGGTGAGCAGTTCTTC. Amino acids: CATIRPGLAGGGEQFF.

CDR3 nucleotides: TGTGCCAGCAGCTCCCGCGAGGGGCCCTATGGCTACACCTTC. Amino acids: CASSSREGPYGYTF. This chain joins TRBV7-4 and TRBJ1-2; the D gene is possibly TRBD1 (5 bases). The CDR3 totals 14 residues. V was shortened by 4 bases and J by 4 bases, with 13 bases between the two germline ends. Germline CDR1 reads SGHVT; CDR2 reads SQSDAQ.

This clonotype was found many times. The chain links TRBV7-9 to TRBJ1-5, with 8 bases aligning to TRBD1. The length of the CDR3 is 14 residues. V gave up 5 bases and J gave up 5 bases; unmatched junction bases: 5. The V gene's germline CDR1 is SEHNR and CDR2 FQNEAQ (reference sequence). The CDR3 sequence: CASSPDREDQPQHF. CDR3 nucleotide sequence: TGTGCCAGCAGCCCGGACAGGGAGGATCAGCCCCAGCATTTT.

The genes are TRBV7-9 and TRBJ2-5; 13 nucleotides agree with TRBD2. The ends lost 5 bases at V and 5 bases at J; junction bases unmatched: 8. The germline CDR1 and CDR2 sequences are SEHNR and FQNEAQ (reference sequence). This CDR3 has 16 residues. The CDR3: CASSETSGGAYETQYF. The CDR3 coding sequence is TGTGCCAGCAGCGAAACTAGCGGGGGGGCCTATGAGACCCAGTACTTC. Supplemented by reference TRBV7-9 and TRBJ2-5, the full variable domain reads DTGVSQNPRHKITKRGQNVTFRCDPISEHNRLYWYRQTLGQGPEFLTYFQNEAQLEKSRLLSDRFSAERPKGSFSTLEIQRTEQGDSAMYLCASSETSGGAYETQYFGPGTRLLVL.